Listed below are T cell receptor beta chains from one sample, sequenced in a study of cytomegalovirus exposure and HLA in healthy donors. TCRdb's copy holds only in-frame clones and misses some; the assay was immunoSEQ multiplex PCR. The sample includes 130,000 or so clones, roughly 89% of them seen just once. The sequencing sample was made of PBMCs. The source is a man aged 25-45 years in good health and CMV-seronegative. The CDR3 runs from the conserved cysteine through the conserved F or W. A D gene is named only where the DNA matches it firmly. The size entry is marked missing in some rows and otherwise reads once, few, many or a size class.

v_gene	abundance	j_gene	d_gene	CDR3nt	CDR3aa
TRBV5-1	-	TRBJ2-2	-	TGCGCCAGCAGCATAGACACCAACACCGGGGAGCTGTTTTTT	CASSIDTNTGELFF
TRBV7-9	-	TRBJ2-7	-	TGTGCCAGCAGCCTACAGGGATACGAGCAGTACTTC	CASSLQGYEQYF
TRBV9	-	TRBJ2-1	TRBD2	TGTGCCAGCAGCGTAGTTGGACTAGCGGGGTCAAGCTCCTACAATGAGCAGTTCTTC	CASSVVGLAGSSSYNEQFF
TRBV7-3	-	TRBJ2-3	-	TGTGCCAGCAGCGACGGAGGGCCGGGCACAGATACGCAGTATTTT	CASSDGGPGTDTQYF
TRBV6-6	-	TRBJ1-2	-	TGTGCCAGCAGCACCTACAGGACCCGGGAGTATGGCTACACCTTC	CASSTYRTREYGYTF
TRBV11-2	-	TRBJ1-3	-	TGTGCCAGCAGCTCAGCGGGCGGGGGAGGAAACACCATATATTTT	CASSSAGGGGNTIYF
TRBV11-2	-	TRBJ2-7	TRBD1	TGTGCCAGCAGCCAGGACAGGGCCCCGTACGAGCAGTACTTC	CASSQDRAPYEQYF
TRBV5-1	-	TRBJ1-4	-	TGCGCCAGCAGCTTACAGGGCTCTTTTGAAAAACTGTTTTTT	CASSLQGSFEKLFF
TRBV19	-	TRBJ2-1	TRBD1	TGTGCCAGTAGCCGGGACAGGGGGGGATACAATGAGCAGTTCTTC	CASSRDRGGYNEQFF
TRBV28	once	TRBJ2-3	TRBD2	TGTGCCAGCAGTTTGCCGGGACTAGCGGTCACAGATACGCAGTATTTT	CASSLPGLAVTDTQYF
TRBV27	-	TRBJ1-5	TRBD1	TGTGCCAGCAGTTTATCAGGGGGCGGGAATCAGCCCCAGCATTTT	CASSLSGGGNQPQHF
TRBV5-1	-	TRBJ2-3	-	TGCGCCAGCAGCTTGGCTCAGGGTCCCACAGATACGCAGTATTTT	CASSLAQGPTDTQYF
TRBV5-1	-	TRBJ1-2	-	TGCGCCAGCAGCTCCGCCGGGGGAGGGCAGGGCTACACCTTC	CASSSAGGGQGYTF
TRBV4-3	-	TRBJ1-2	TRBD1	TGCGCCAGCAGTACTGACAGGGGGGACTATGGCTACACCTTC	CASSTDRGDYGYTF
TRBV18	once	TRBJ1-6	-	TGTGCCAGCTCACCACTTGGACAAGGGAATTCACCCCTCCACTTT	CASSPLGQGNSPLHF
TRBV11-3	-	TRBJ2-1	-	TGTGCCAGCAGCTTCAGGGGTGAGCAGTTCTTC	CASSFRGEQFF
TRBV15	-	TRBJ1-1	-	TGTGCCACCAGCAGAGATACCCGAGACACTGAAGCTTTCTTT	CATSRDTRDTEAFF
TRBV27	once	TRBJ2-7	TRBD2	TGTGCCAGCAGGGAATCAGCGGGGAGCTCCTACGAGCAGTACTTC	CASRESAGSSYEQYF
TRBV18	-	TRBJ1-6	TRBD1	TGTGCCAGCTCAGGACAGGGGGCTAATTCACCCCTCCACTTT	CASSGQGANSPLHF
TRBV29-1	-	TRBJ2-5	TRBD1	TGCAGCGTAGACAGGGGACGAGAGACCCAGTACTTC	CSVDRGRETQYF
TRBV5-6	-	TRBJ2-5	-	TGTGCCAGCAGCTTCAAGGCAGGGCCGGGTGGTCTGGAGACCCAGTACTTC	CASSFKAGPGGLETQYF
TRBV19	-	TRBJ1-6	TRBD1	TGTGCCAGTAGTCCCGGGACAGGAGGCTATAATTCACCCCTCCACTTT	CASSPGTGGYNSPLHF
TRBV7-2	-	TRBJ2-7	TRBD2	TGTGCCAGCAGCTTAGGAAAAGCGGGGACCCCCTACGAGCAGTACTTC	CASSLGKAGTPYEQYF
TRBV5-5	-	TRBJ2-7	-	TGTGCCAGCAGCCAGATAATGGGTCGGGGCTACGAGCAGTACTTC	CASSQIMGRGYEQYF
TRBV6-1	-	TRBJ1-2	-	TGTGCCAGCAGTGAAGCGGGGGGGTTTCATGGCTACACCTTC	CASSEAGGFHGYTF